The clone carrying this T cell receptor beta chain has more than one count but fewer than ten. The data are from a study of coeliac disease. CDR3 length: 10 amino acids. The germline V gene has CDR1 MNHEY and CDR2 SMNVEV (reference sequence). Trimming removed 6 bases at V and 3 bases at J, with 3 bases between. The assay was immunoSEQ multiplex PCR, and TCRdb's table has in-frame clones only and misses some. The sample holds roughly 4,500 clones, less than 70% seen once. Cells were frozen in aliquots of approximately 450,000, and one aliquot per fraction was sequenced. Sequenced material: intraepithelial lymphocytes from the gut. This clonotype originated in a human donor with active celiac disease. The V and J genes are TRBV27 and TRBJ2-7; D is unclear. The CDR3 sequence: CASSHYEQYF. CDR3 sequence (DNA): TGTGCCAGCAGCCACTACGAGCAGTACTTC.